The rows below give T cell receptor beta chains drawn from one sample of a study of Ad26.COV2.S vaccination and SARS-CoV-2 variants. Method: immunoSEQ multiplex PCR; TCRdb's copy keeps in-frame clones and lacks some. The table shows approximately 450,000 clones, with more than 80% occurring only once. Sequenced material: peripheral blood, taken in a trial of Ad26.COV2.S vaccine versus placebo. These receptors came from a person aged 18 to 65 who received the Ad26.COV2.S COVID-19 vaccine or a placebo. Both conserved end residues are part of each CDR3. Each record gives: V gene, D gene, clone size, J gene, CDR3 length, CDR3 protein, CDR3 DNA. The D gene is left open where the match is weak. Where a row states a size, it is once, few, many or the class of an expanded clone; other rows omit it.

V gene: TRBV7-9
D gene: .
clone size: .
J gene: TRBJ1-1
CDR3 length: 13
CDR3 protein: CASREGPGTEAFF
CDR3 DNA: TGTGCCAGCCGTGAGGGGCCCGGCACTGAAGCTTTCTTT

V gene: TRBV10-3
D gene: .
clone size: .
J gene: TRBJ1-2
CDR3 length: 12
CDR3 protein: CAISDGLSLMDF
CDR3 DNA: TGTGCCATCAGTGACGGGCTAAGCCTCATGGACTTC

V gene: TRBV4-1
D gene: TRBD1
clone size: once
J gene: TRBJ2-1
CDR3 length: 15
CDR3 protein: CASSQLQGGTDEQFF
CDR3 DNA: TGCGCCAGCAGCCAATTACAGGGGGGCACGGATGAGCAGTTCTTC

V gene: TRBV5-5
D gene: TRBD2
clone size: .
J gene: TRBJ2-7
CDR3 length: 15
CDR3 protein: CASSISSGRASEQYF
CDR3 DNA: TGTGCCAGCAGCATATCTAGCGGGAGGGCCTCCGAGCAGTACTTC

V gene: TRBV18
D gene: .
clone size: .
J gene: TRBJ2-2
CDR3 length: 12
CDR3 protein: CASSPARGELFF
CDR3 DNA: TGTGCCAGCTCACCTGCCAGGGGGGAGCTGTTTTTT

V gene: TRBV9
D gene: TRBD2
clone size: .
J gene: TRBJ2-7
CDR3 length: 15
CDR3 protein: CASSAGTSGTYEQYF
CDR3 DNA: TGTGCCAGCAGCGCCGGGACTAGCGGAACCTACGAGCAGTACTTC

V gene: TRBV5-1
D gene: TRBD1
clone size: .
J gene: TRBJ2-7
CDR3 length: 13
CDR3 protein: CASSWDRGYEQYF
CDR3 DNA: TGCGCCAGCAGCTGGGACAGGGGATACGAGCAGTACTTC

V gene: TRBV7-9
D gene: TRBD1
clone size: .
J gene: TRBJ1-2
CDR3 length: 14
CDR3 protein: CASSFGQANYGYTF
CDR3 DNA: TGTGCCAGCAGCTTCGGACAGGCGAACTATGGCTACACCTTC

V gene: TRBV6-2/TRBV6-3
D gene: .
clone size: .
J gene: TRBJ1-2
CDR3 length: 13
CDR3 protein: CASSYPRDRGYTF
CDR3 DNA: TGTGCCAGCAGTTACCCCCGGGACCGGGGCTACACCTTC

V gene: TRBV6-6
D gene: .
clone size: .
J gene: TRBJ2-2
CDR3 length: 14
CDR3 protein: CASSQTSFGGELFF
CDR3 DNA: TGTGCCAGCAGCCAGACCAGTTTCGGCGGGGAGCTGTTTTTT

V gene: TRBV9
D gene: TRBD1
clone size: .
J gene: TRBJ2-2
CDR3 length: 13
CDR3 protein: CASLGQNTGELFF
CDR3 DNA: TGTGCCAGCTTGGGACAGAACACCGGGGAACTGTTTTTT

V gene: TRBV6-5
D gene: TRBD1
clone size: .
J gene: TRBJ1-1
CDR3 length: 16
CDR3 protein: CASSYSWDRDNTEAFF
CDR3 DNA: TGTGCCAGCAGTTACTCGTGGGACAGGGACAACACTGAAGCTTTCTTT

V gene: TRBV30
D gene: TRBD1
clone size: .
J gene: TRBJ1-6
CDR3 length: 13
CDR3 protein: CACEWDRNSPLHF
CDR3 DNA: TGTGCCTGTGAGTGGGACAGGAATTCACCCCTCCACTTT

V gene: TRBV13
D gene: .
clone size: .
J gene: TRBJ2-7
CDR3 length: 14
CDR3 protein: CASSFQLISYEQYF
CDR3 DNA: TGTGCCAGCAGCTTTCAACTGATCTCCTACGAGCAGTACTTC

V gene: TRBV14
D gene: .
clone size: .
J gene: TRBJ2-1
CDR3 length: 15
CDR3 protein: CASSVQRASYNEQFF
CDR3 DNA: TGTGCCAGCAGCGTTCAACGGGCCTCCTACAATGAGCAGTTCTTC

V gene: TRBV5-4
D gene: TRBD1
clone size: .
J gene: TRBJ1-3
CDR3 length: 17
CDR3 protein: CASSYGHRGTAGNTIYF
CDR3 DNA: TGTGCCAGCAGCTACGGTCACAGGGGGACGGCTGGAAACACCATATATTTT

V gene: TRBV12-3/TRBV12-4
D gene: .
clone size: .
J gene: TRBJ2-7
CDR3 length: 13
CDR3 protein: CASRNQWNYEQYF
CDR3 DNA: TGTGCCAGCAGAAACCAATGGAACTACGAGCAGTACTTC

V gene: TRBV7-2
D gene: TRBD1
clone size: .
J gene: TRBJ1-2
CDR3 length: 15
CDR3 protein: CASSLVGRGDYGYTF
CDR3 DNA: TGTGCCAGCAGCTTAGTAGGCAGGGGGGACTATGGCTACACCTTC

V gene: TRBV7-9
D gene: TRBD1
clone size: .
J gene: TRBJ1-5
CDR3 length: 16
CDR3 protein: CASSPPGQGGNQPQHF
CDR3 DNA: TGTGCCAGCAGCCCACCGGGACAGGGAGGCAATCAGCCCCAGCATTTT

V gene: TRBV9
D gene: TRBD1
clone size: .
J gene: TRBJ2-7
CDR3 length: 16
CDR3 protein: CASPINPTGAHYEQYF
CDR3 DNA: TGTGCCAGCCCCATAAACCCAACAGGGGCACACTACGAGCAGTACTTC

V gene: TRBV10-1
D gene: .
clone size: .
J gene: TRBJ2-1
CDR3 length: 13
CDR3 protein: CASSEDSYNEQFF
CDR3 DNA: TGCGCCAGCAGTGAAGACAGCTACAATGAGCAGTTCTTC

V gene: TRBV6-1
D gene: TRBD2
clone size: once
J gene: TRBJ2-1
CDR3 length: 14
CDR3 protein: CASSDGGTSNEQFF
CDR3 DNA: TGTGCCAGCAGTGACGGGGGGACTAGTAATGAGCAGTTCTTC

V gene: TRBV6-5
D gene: .
clone size: .
J gene: TRBJ2-7
CDR3 length: 15
CDR3 protein: CASTSPRGTAYEQYF
CDR3 DNA: TGTGCCAGCACCTCCCCGAGGGGGACGGCCTACGAGCAGTACTTC

V gene: TRBV6-6
D gene: .
clone size: .
J gene: TRBJ2-3
CDR3 length: 14
CDR3 protein: CASSYYGSTDTQYF
CDR3 DNA: TGTGCCAGCAGTTATTATGGTAGCACAGATACGCAGTATTTT

V gene: TRBV4-3
D gene: .
clone size: .
J gene: TRBJ1-5
CDR3 length: 15
CDR3 protein: CASSQDRRRWEPQHF
CDR3 DNA: TGCGCCAGCAGCCAAGATCGAAGGAGGTGGGAGCCCCAGCATTTT

V gene: TRBV5-4
D gene: .
clone size: .
J gene: TRBJ2-3
CDR3 length: 14
CDR3 protein: CASSLAGSADTQYF
CDR3 DNA: TGTGCCAGCAGCTTGGCAGGGAGTGCAGATACGCAGTATTTT

V gene: TRBV30
D gene: .
clone size: .
J gene: TRBJ1-1
CDR3 length: 16
CDR3 protein: CAWSVRSSWSEAEAFF
CDR3 DNA: TGTGCCTGGAGTGTTCGGTCGTCATGGTCGGAGGCTGAAGCTTTCTTT

V gene: TRBV6-5
D gene: TRBD2
clone size: .
J gene: TRBJ2-5
CDR3 length: 15
CDR3 protein: CASSSPTSGRETQYF
CDR3 DNA: TGTGCCAGCAGTTCCCCGACTAGCGGCCGGGAGACCCAGTACTTC

V gene: TRBV19
D gene: TRBD2
clone size: .
J gene: TRBJ2-7
CDR3 length: 15
CDR3 protein: CASSWGAGDKYEQYF
CDR3 DNA: TGTGCCAGTAGCTGGGGCGCGGGAGACAAATACGAGCAGTACTTC